This T cell receptor (beta chain) stems from a study of blood T cell repertoires in COVID-19. For the study at large: Spain, Italy and the United States supplied samples that represented acute and convalescent COVID-19. Sources were T cells, B-cell-depleted T cells, or PBMCs; the material itself was cDNA or gDNA.

Germline V CDR1 and CDR2: MNHEY, SVGEGT. Trimming cost V 4 bases and J 7 bases, with 23 bases left between them. CDR3 length: 17 amino acids. As handled by the study authors: It was from reference gene primer amplification that nucleated cell counts were estimated. TCRdb's table, derived via immunoSEQ multiplex PCR, lists solely in-frame clones and lacks some. That table supplies the V and J calls and clone size; D and trimming were determined from the DNA. The sample carries roughly 500,000 clones, approximately 85% recorded once. The sequence was collected from a human donor in a cohort sampled during active COVID-19. V usage is TRBV6-2 or TRBV6-3 and J usage is TRBJ2-1; unclear D gene. Sequenced sample: peripheral blood. This CDR3 reads CASSSRVGDSPLNEQFF. CDR3 coding DNA: TGTGCCAGCAGTTCGCGTGTTGGAGACTCGCCATTGAATGAGCAGTTCTTC.